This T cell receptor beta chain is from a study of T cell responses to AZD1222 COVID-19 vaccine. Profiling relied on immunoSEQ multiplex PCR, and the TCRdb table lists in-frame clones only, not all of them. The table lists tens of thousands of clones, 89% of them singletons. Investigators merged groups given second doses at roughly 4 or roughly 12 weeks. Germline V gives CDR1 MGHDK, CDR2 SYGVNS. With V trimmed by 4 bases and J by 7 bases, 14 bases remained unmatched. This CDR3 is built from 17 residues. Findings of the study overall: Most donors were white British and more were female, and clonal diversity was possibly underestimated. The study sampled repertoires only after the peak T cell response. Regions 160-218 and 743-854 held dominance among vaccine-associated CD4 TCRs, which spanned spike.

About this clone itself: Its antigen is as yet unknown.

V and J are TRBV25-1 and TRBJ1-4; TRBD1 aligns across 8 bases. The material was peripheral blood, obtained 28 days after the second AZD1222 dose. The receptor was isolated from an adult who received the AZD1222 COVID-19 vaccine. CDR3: CASSATLRVDRAEKLFF. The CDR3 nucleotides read TGTGCCAGCAGTGCGACCCTCCGGGTGGACAGGGCTGAAAAACTGTTTTTT.